A single T cell receptor (beta chain) is shown here with its context. No DNA is given; TCRdb re-called the 5' RACE reads and lists each CDR3 protein once. This sample lists 550,000 or so distinct CDR3 sequences; its ten largest clones have approximately 3.5%. The CDR3 has 14 residues. This sample is drawn from a study of T cells expressing NK-cell markers. The sample was blood T cells: a sorted CD56 or NKG2C T cell subset, CD4+ or CD8+ T cells, or bulk PBMC T cells (not recorded which). This sequence was found in a young man in good health. This chain joins TRBV12-3 or TRBV12-4 and TRBJ1-1; TCRdb returns TRBD1, unconfirmable since there is no DNA. The CDR3 is CASSKQGAVTEAFF.